This T cell receptor beta chain was sequenced for a study of CD8 T cells in ankylosing spondylitis (dated by TCRdb to 2017 to 2019). With respect to the entire study: T cell receptor beta repertoires were profiled in healthy donors and ankylosing spondylitis patients so that disease-linked TCR variants could be found. Peripheral blood was sampled, and synovial fluid was additionally collected from ankylosing spondylitis patients. The whole study cohort included 108 healthy donors and around 24 ankylosing spondylitis patients.

The germline V gene provides CDR1 MGHRA and CDR2 YSYEKL. After removal of 5 bases from V and 4 bases from J, the junction retains 13 bases not matched to a gene. The CDR3 runs 18 residues from the cysteine to the phenylalanine. Only CDR3 DNA remains: 54 bases, in frame from the first base. The full study reports these points: A TCR beta motif made up of fewer than 10 highly homologous amino acid variants appeared to be characteristic of blood from ankylosing spondylitis patients. The disease-linked clones had a CD8+ phenotype and were found at relatively low frequencies in peripheral blood. The disease-linked clones were reported as significantly enriched in matched synovial fluid samples from ankylosing spondylitis patients. Some TCR beta motif variants had previously been reported in synovial fluid and blood of reactive arthritis patients, which suggested common disease-initiation mechanisms.

This clonotype was recorded a few times. Its antigen target is currently unknown. No qualities accompany the bases; no much larger clone lies one base away. TCRdb lists the instrument as Illumina HiSeq 2500. TCR beta libraries were prepared by quantitative 5'-RACE with molecular barcodes. The original pipeline was this. Disease-linked TCR variants were identified with a new computational method built on a probabilistic model of VDJ rearrangement. The raw public reads went through TCRdb reprocessing: fastp at Q25, MiXCR clone calling, in-frame beta chains kept. CDR3 protein sequences are deduplicated, and each keeps its most common genes and DNA. The V and J calls, along with clone size, are taken from TCRdb and not from the paper's own processing. The sample table contains over 200,000 distinct CDR3 sequences; only one count was recorded for approximately 20% of them. The ten largest clones take up about two fifths of the sample.

The sequence joins TRBV4-1 to TRBJ2-1, and 11 junctional nucleotides match TRBD2. The sample comprised blood, either unsorted or a sorted T cell fraction (not recorded which). The TCR comes from a male donor with ankylosing spondylitis. The base sequence is TGCGCCAGCAGCAAACTGGAGGTGGGACTAGCGGTGTACAATGAGCAGTTCTTC. Its amino acids are CASSKLEVGLAVYNEQFF.